This T cell receptor beta chain was captured in a study of T cell clonotyping in hematopoietic cell transplantation (dated by TCRdb to about 2021). Regarding the complete study: In the study, more than 120 blood samples were gathered from roughly 33 consecutive transplant recipients and their related donors. Recruitment of patients was conducted between September 2015 and early 2017, and follow-up was continued until September 2020 or death.

Reading from cysteine to phenylalanine, the CDR3 counts 13 amino acids. Only the CDR3 DNA stays, 39 bases, in frame from base 1. V and J are trimmed by 5 bases and 3 bases, and the gene matches miss 3 bases of the junction. CDR1 and CDR2 are drawn from the germline V gene: MNHEY, SVGAGI. With respect to this clone: The antigen it recognizes is unknown. Base qualities are not recorded, but no much larger clone differs from it by a single base.

With the immunoSEQ assay, which is a bias-controlled multiplex PCR relying on V- and J-specific primers, TCR beta CDR3 regions were amplified from genomic DNA. A proprietary barcode and Illumina adapter sequences were added to the CDR3 amplicons in a second PCR step. CDR3 libraries were sequenced on an Illumina MiSeq instrument. Per the original workflow: immunoSEQ Analyzer 3.0 was used for export and quality control, with R Bioconductor and Immunarch used for downstream analyses. Repertoire metrics were calculated using only productive rearrangements within the normalized downsampled data set. Clonotypes larger than 5 templates in the normalized cohort were defined as pathologically expanded. The Inverse Simpson Index was used to measure repertoire diversity. The non-normalized data set was used for CMV-specificity analyses so that all clonotypes could be captured. The table was pulled from immuneACCESS by TCRdb, which kept in-frame rearrangements only. Such tables lose some clones; where checked, under half of the loss comes from unresolved V genes, and the rest has no known cause. V, J and clone size are those of that table, while D and trimming were read from the DNA. This sample lists under 45,000 clones; 80% to 90% were detected once. The ten top clones hold roughly 1.9% of the sample.

Beyond this particular receptor, the publication reports: A decrease in recipient TCR diversity was observed after transplant, and a progressive increase in pathologically expanded clonotypes was seen from day 30 to day 180. The sample size was limited and the cells went unsorted, which meant the CD4 and CD8 repertoire contributions could not be told apart. Donor and pretransplant recipient Inverse Simpson Index values predicted broader posttransplant TCR repertoire diversity. Only a small fraction of recipient repertoires overlapped donor repertoires, with over 95% appearing de novo at the given depth.

For TCR beta sequencing, blood samples came from the related transplant donors. Nuclei Lysis Solution was used to extract genomic DNA from fresh or cryopreserved unfractionated peripheral blood mononuclear cells. Sequenced sample: peripheral blood mononuclear cells. The TCR sequence derives from a woman aged 40-49 years in good health. Some clones in this sample may be carry-over from other donors' samples. The sequence is built from TRBV6-5 and TRBJ1-1; 7 junctional bases match TRBD1. The DNA sequence reads TGTGCCAGCAGTGACGGACAGGACACTGAAGCTTTCTTT. Its coded protein is CASSDGQDTEAFF.